This passage covers 4 T cell receptor beta chains from one sample sequenced in a study of blood T cell repertoires in COVID-19. The data were produced by immunoSEQ multiplex PCR, yet TCRdb's version contains in-frame clones alone and is incomplete. The table has about 240,000 clones, about 80% seen once; the top ten hold approximately 10%. The sample was peripheral blood. The origin of the receptors is a woman of 80 years or more with acute or convalescent COVID-19.

A few counts support this clone. The V and J genes are TRBV18 and TRBJ1-1, with TRBD1 identical over 10 bases. CDR3 length: 15 residues. CDR1 is KGHSH, CDR2 LQKENI, per germline. With 4 bases clipped from V and 5 bases from J, the junction kept 7 bases outside the gene matches. CDR3: CASSLLGQGVTEAFF. As DNA, the CDR3 is TGTGCCAGCTCACTCCTAGGACAGGGGGTTACTGAAGCTTTCTTT.

This chain joins TRBV19 and TRBJ1-6; D may be TRBD1 (5 bases). Between the trimmed V and J ends, which lost 3 bases and 6 bases, there was a span of 9 bases. Per germline, CDR1 LNHDA and CDR2 SQIVND (reference sequence). The CDR3 runs to 14 residues. The CDR3 sequence is CASSIPGLNSPLHF. The CDR3, as DNA: TGTGCCAGTAGTATCCCGGGACTTAATTCACCCCTCCACTTT. Complete variable domain (other parts from reference TRBV19 and TRBJ1-6): DGGITQSPKYLFRKEGQNVTLSCEQNLNHDAMYWYRQDPGQGLRLIYYSQIVNDFQKGDIAEGYSVSREKKESFPLTVTSAQKNPTAFYLCASSIPGLNSPLHFGNGTRLTVT.

The chain joins TRBV21-1 to TRBJ2-3; the table calls TRBD2, which could not be checked here. TRBV21-1 is a listed pseudogene. The length of the CDR3 is 23 residues. The CDR3 spells CASSNRGVWKVRTSGEYTDTQYF. CDR3 coding DNA: TGTGCCAGCAGCAATAGGGGGGTTTGGAAGGTCCGGACTAGCGGGGAGTACACAGATACGCAGTATTTT.

The V and J genes are TRBV10-3 and TRBJ1-6, with D possibly matching TRBD1 (5 bases). The V gene lost 8 bases and the J gene lost 7 bases, with 9 bases spanning the gap. The CDR3 length is 12 residues. Germline loops: CDR1 ENHRY, CDR2 SYGVKD. The CDR3 sequence: CAIGQGNSPLHF. CDR3 sequence (DNA): TGTGCCATCGGGCAGGGAAATTCACCCCTCCACTTT.